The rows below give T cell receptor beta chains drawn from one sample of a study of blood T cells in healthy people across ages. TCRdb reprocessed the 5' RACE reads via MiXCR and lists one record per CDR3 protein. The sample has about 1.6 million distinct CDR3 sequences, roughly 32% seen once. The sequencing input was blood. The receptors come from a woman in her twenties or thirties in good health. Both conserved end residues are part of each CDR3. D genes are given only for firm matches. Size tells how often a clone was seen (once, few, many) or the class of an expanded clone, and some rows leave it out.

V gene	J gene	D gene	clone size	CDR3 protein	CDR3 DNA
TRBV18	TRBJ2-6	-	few	CASSLSRATGANVLTF	TGTGCCAGCTCACTATCCAGGGCCACTGGGGCCAACGTCCTGACTTTC
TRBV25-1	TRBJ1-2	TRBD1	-	CASSGLQGARNYGYTF	TGTGCCAGCAGTGGATTACAGGGGGCGCGGAACTATGGCTACACCTTC
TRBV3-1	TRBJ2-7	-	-	CASSQRPGRTYEQYF	TGTGCCAGCAGCCAACGCCCGGGGAGAACCTACGAGCAGTACTTC
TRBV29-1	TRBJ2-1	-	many	CSVIKGPLSYNEQFF	TGCAGCGTGATCAAGGGGCCCCTCTCCTACAATGAGCAGTTCTTC
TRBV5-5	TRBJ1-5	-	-	CASSQAGRPQHF	TGTGCCAGCAGCCAAGCCGGGAGGCCCCAGCATTTT
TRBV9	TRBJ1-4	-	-	CASSVGTSRGEKLFF	TGTGCCAGCAGCGTAGGGACTTCACGCGGTGAAAAACTGTTTTTT
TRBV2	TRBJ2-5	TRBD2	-	CASSESASGETQYF	TGTGCCAGCAGTGAATCGGCTAGCGGAGAGACCCAGTACTTC
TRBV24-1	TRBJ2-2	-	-	CATSDSGQYTGELFF	TGTGCCACCAGTGATTCTGGACAGTACACCGGGGAGCTGTTTTTT
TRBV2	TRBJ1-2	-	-	CASRQGLAIYQGGYTF	TGTGCCAGCAGGCAAGGACTGGCAATTTACCAGGGAGGCTACACCTTC
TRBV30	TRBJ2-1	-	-	CAWRVSGNEQFF	TGTGCCTGGAGAGTATCGGGCAATGAGCAGTTCTTC
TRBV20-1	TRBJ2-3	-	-	CSARDLVGGTDTQYF	TGCAGTGCTAGAGATCTAGTTGGGGGCACAGATACGCAGTATTTT
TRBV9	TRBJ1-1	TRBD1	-	CASGTGTGTEAFF	TGTGCCAGCGGGACAGGGACGGGTACTGAAGCTTTCTTT
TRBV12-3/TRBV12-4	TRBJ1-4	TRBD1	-	CASTTGTGVEKLFF	TGTGCCAGCACCACCGGGACAGGGGTTGAAAAACTGTTTTTT
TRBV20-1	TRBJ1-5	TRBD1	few	CSADRANQPQHF	TGCAGCGCGGACAGGGCGAATCAGCCCCAGCATTTT
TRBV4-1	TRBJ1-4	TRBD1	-	CASSPGTEEYEKLFF	TGCGCCAGCAGCCCCGGGACAGAGGAATATGAAAAACTGTTTTTT
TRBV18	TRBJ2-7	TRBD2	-	CASSPGTSGRANEQYF	TGTGCCAGCTCTCCAGGGACTAGCGGGAGGGCCAACGAGCAGTACTTC
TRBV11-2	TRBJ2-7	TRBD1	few	CASSSTGTGGEQYF	TGTGCCAGCAGCTCTACCGGGACAGGGGGCGAGCAGTACTTC
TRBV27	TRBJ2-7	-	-	CASSPLGQANEQYF	TGTGCCAGCAGTCCCCTGGGGCAGGCCAACGAGCAGTACTTC
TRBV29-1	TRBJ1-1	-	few	CSISRRGDTEAFF	TGCAGCATAAGCAGGAGGGGGGACACTGAAGCTTTCTTT
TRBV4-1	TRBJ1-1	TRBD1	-	CASSPTNRGSTEAFF	TGCGCCAGCAGCCCTACTAACAGGGGTTCCACTGAAGCTTTCTTT
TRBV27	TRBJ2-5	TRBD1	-	CASSYRGRSQETQYF	TGTGCCAGCAGTTACAGGGGGCGCTCCCAAGAGACCCAGTACTTC
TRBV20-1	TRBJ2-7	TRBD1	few	CRAVTGTGPHEQYF	TGCAGAGCGGTAACCGGGACAGGCCCCCACGAGCAGTACTTC
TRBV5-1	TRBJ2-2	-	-	CASSLARVNTGELFF	TGCGCCAGCAGCCTCGCTAGGGTGAACACCGGGGAGCTGTTTTTT
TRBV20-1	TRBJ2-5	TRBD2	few	CSAAPLAGKETQYF	TGCAGTGCCGCCCCTCTAGCGGGGAAAGAGACCCAGTACTTC
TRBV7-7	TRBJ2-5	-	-	CASSLIKPGQGTQYF	TGTGCCAGCAGCTTGATTAAGCCAGGCCAAGGGACCCAGTACTTC
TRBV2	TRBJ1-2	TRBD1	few	CASSTTGISDYGYTF	TGTGCCAGCAGTACGACAGGGATTTCCGACTATGGCTACACCTTC
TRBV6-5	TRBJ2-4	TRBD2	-	CASNGTSGGKNIQYF	TGTGCCAGCAACGGGACTAGCGGGGGCAAAAACATTCAGTACTTC
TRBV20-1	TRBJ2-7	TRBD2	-	CSARVLAGGPYEQYF	TGCAGTGCTAGAGTACTAGCGGGAGGGCCCTACGAGCAGTACTTC
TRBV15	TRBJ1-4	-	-	CATSRRFDRNEKRFF	TGTGCCACCAGCAGACGCTTCGACAGGAATGAAAAACGGTTTTTT
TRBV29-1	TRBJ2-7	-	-	CSVEGPGQYF	TGCAGCGTTGAAGGACCAGGGCAGTACTTC
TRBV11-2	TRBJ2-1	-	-	CASSLLGGWNEQFF	TGTGCCAGCAGCTTATTGGGGGGTTGGAATGAGCAGTTCTTC
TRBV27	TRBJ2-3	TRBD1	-	CASRPQGAGQPQYF	TGTGCCAGCAGGCCACAGGGGGCTGGGCAGCCCCAGTATTTT
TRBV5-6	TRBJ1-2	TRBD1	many	CASSLRDRPNYGYTF	TGTGCCAGCAGCTTGAGGGACAGGCCTAACTATGGCTACACCTTC
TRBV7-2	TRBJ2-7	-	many	CASSSRSEGIPYEQYF	TGTGCCAGCAGCTCGAGATCAGAGGGAATACCCTACGAGCAGTACTTC
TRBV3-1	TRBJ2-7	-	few	CASSQTVYEQYF	TGTGCCAGCAGCCAGACGGTTTACGAGCAGTACTTC
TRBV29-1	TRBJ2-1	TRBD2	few	CSSAGTSGTNEQFF	TGCAGCTCTGCGGGGACTAGCGGGACTAATGAGCAGTTCTTC
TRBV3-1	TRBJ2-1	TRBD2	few	CASSQLRGGFYNEQFF	TGTGCCAGCAGCCAACTGCGGGGGGGATTTTACAATGAGCAGTTCTTC
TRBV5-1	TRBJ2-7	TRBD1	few	CASRDGPPTGIYEQYF	TGCGCCAGTCGGGACGGCCCCCCGACAGGGATCTACGAGCAGTACTTC
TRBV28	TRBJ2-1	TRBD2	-	CASSFLGAGEAYNEQFF	TGTGCCAGCAGTTTCCTTGGTGCGGGAGAGGCCTACAATGAGCAGTTCTTC
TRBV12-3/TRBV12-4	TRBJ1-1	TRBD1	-	CASRRTGDLLVGTEAFF	TGTGCCAGCAGGCGGACAGGGGATTTACTGGTGGGCACTGAAGCTTTCTTT
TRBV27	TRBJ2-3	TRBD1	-	CASSLEGQGLDTQYF	TGTGCCAGCAGTCTGGAAGGACAGGGCCTGGATACGCAGTATTTT
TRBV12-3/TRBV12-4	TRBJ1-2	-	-	CASIEGPLGLGYGYTF	TGTGCTAGCATAGAGGGCCCCTTGGGGTTAGGTTATGGCTACACCTTC
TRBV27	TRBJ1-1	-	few	CASSRGREDTEAFF	TGTGCCAGCAGCCGAGGACGGGAGGACACTGAAGCTTTCTTT
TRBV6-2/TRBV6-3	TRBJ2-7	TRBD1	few	CASDRGYEQYF	TGTGCCAGTGACAGGGGCTACGAGCAGTACTTC
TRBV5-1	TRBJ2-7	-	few	CASSLTGTSTYEQYF	TGCGCCAGCAGCTTAACCGGGACAAGCACCTACGAGCAGTACTTC
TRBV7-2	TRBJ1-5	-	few	CASSLEGSFNQPQHF	TGTGCCAGCAGCTTAGAGGGCAGCTTCAATCAGCCCCAGCATTTT